These 26 T cell receptor beta chains were sequenced from one sample in a study of CD8+CD57+ T cells in acquired aplastic anemia. Genomic DNA acted as the template from which TCR beta VDJ combination and CDR3 sequence profiling were carried out. MiXCR, applied by TCRdb to the reads, yields one record per CDR3 protein. Of about 100,000 distinct CDR3 sequences listed, about half were seen once; the top ten hold 25% to 35%. Sample: sorted CD4+, CD8+, or CD8+CD57+ T cells (not recorded which) from PBMCs. These receptor sequences come from a human donor in good health, serving as a control.

CDR3 sequence (DNA): TGTGCCAGCAGTGATGATGGCTACACCTTC. Translation gives CASSDDGYTF. The V gene is TRBV25-1, the J gene TRBJ1-2, with unresolved D. V lost 3 bases to trimming and J lost 6 bases, with 2 bases between them. Germline loops: CDR1 MGHDK, CDR2 SYGVNS. The CDR3 totals 10 residues.

This clonotype was seen a few times. The chain employs TRBV27 and TRBJ2-4, with D perhaps matching TRBD1 (5 bases). CDR1 and CDR2 from the germline V gene are MNHEY and SMNVEV (reference sequence). The V gene lost 4 bases and the J gene lost 3 bases, with 13 bases spanning the gap. CDR3 length: 15 residues. The CDR3 reads CASSSIDRGKNIQYF. Written as DNA, the CDR3 is TGTGCCAGCAGTTCAATTGACAGAGGCAAAAACATTCAGTACTTC.

This clonotype has at least ten counts. J is TRBJ2-7 and V is TRBV7-2, with D perhaps TRBD1 (6 bases). This CDR3 has 13 residues. The germline V and J ends were trimmed by 4 bases and 3 bases, with 10 bases remaining between them. Germline V gives CDR1 SGHTA, CDR2 FQGNSA. CDR3 DNA: TGTGCCAGCAGCTCTAGGACAGACTACGAGCAGTACTTC. Translated, it gives CASSSRTDYEQYF. The full variable domain, with the rest looked up from reference TRBV7-2 and TRBJ2-7, is GAGVSQSPSNKVTEKGKDVELRCDPISGHTALYWYRQSLGQGLEFLIYFQGNSAPDKSGLPSDRFSAERTGGSVSTLTIQRTQQEDSAVYLCASSSRTDYEQYFGPGTRLTVT.

This clonotype was counted many times. J is TRBJ1-6 and V is TRBV7-3, with 7 bases that match TRBD1. V shed 5 bases, J shed 5 bases, and the junction held 9 bases outside the gene matches. The CDR3 runs 16 residues. Germline V CDR1 and CDR2: SGHTA, FQGTGA. DNA for the CDR3: TGTGCCAGCAGCATCCCGGGACAGAAGAATAATTCACCCCTCCACTTT. Its translation: CASSIPGQKNNSPLHF.

This rearrangement joins TRBV20-1 to TRBJ2-1; D ambiguous. V was pared by 5 bases and J by 0 bases, with 5 bases between. The CDR3 contains 12 residues. Germline lookup yields CDR1 DFQATT and CDR2 SNEGSKA (reference sequence). As DNA, the CDR3 is TGCAGTGCTTGGGGCTCCTACAATGAGCAGTTCTTC. Protein sequence: CSAWGSYNEQFF.

V and J are TRBV25-1 and TRBJ1-6; D might be TRBD1 (5 bases). The CDR3 has 15 amino acids. The V and J ends lost 8 bases and 9 bases respectively, with 20 bases between them. Germline lookup yields CDR1 MGHDK and CDR2 SYGVNS. The CDR3 nucleotides are TGTGCCAGCTGCTCGCAGGGCGGGGGTACTTCACCCCTCCACTTT. Protein: CASCSQGGGTSPLHF.

The table lists this clonotype with a few counts. This chain joins TRBV20-1 and TRBJ1-1; 10 nucleotides line up with TRBD1. J gave up 8 bases and V 7 bases, and 10 bases lay outside the gene matches. This CDR3 is built from 13 residues. CDR1 is DFQATT and CDR2 is SNEGSKA in the germline V gene (reference sequence). The CDR3 nucleotides are TGCAGTGTTCGCGGGACAGGGGTGCACGAAGCTTTCTTT. Residues: CSVRGTGVHEAFF.

The table lists this clonotype with a count of one. This chain links TRBV19 with TRBJ1-2, with D unresolved. Germline V gene data show CDR1 as LNHDA and CDR2 as SQIVND (reference sequence). The CDR3 runs 13 residues. The V and J ends lost 4 bases and 0 bases respectively, with 6 bases between them. The chain's CDR3 is CASSTRPNYGYTF. The CDR3 bases are TGTGCCAGTAGTACACGTCCTAACTATGGCTACACCTTC.

This sequence joins TRBV20-1 and TRBJ1-1, with 7 bases identical to TRBD1. V dropped 5 bases and J dropped 2; count of bases not matched to a gene: 14. CDR1 is DFQATT, CDR2 SNEGSKA, per germline (reference sequence). The CDR3 length is 16 residues. CDR3 DNA: TGCAGTGCTCCTAACCCGGTAGGGGGCATAAACACTGAAGCTTTCTTT. Translating it yields CSAPNPVGGINTEAFF.

V usage is TRBV10-3 and J usage is TRBJ1-6, with D uncertain. V lost 2 bases and J lost 7, with 12 bases in between. Germline V gene lookup returns CDR1 ENHRY and CDR2 SYGVKD. The length of the CDR3 is 15 residues. Here the CDR3 reads CAISERERPNSPLHF. The CDR3 region has the DNA TGTGCCATCAGTGAGCGGGAGAGGCCAAATTCACCCCTCCACTTT.

This clonotype was counted at least ten times. The CDR3 here is CASTGLTAETQYF. The CDR3 nucleotides read TGTGCCAGCACAGGCTTGACGGCAGAGACCCAGTACTTC. This chain uses TRBV7-2 with TRBJ2-5; no firm D call. CDR3 length: 13 amino acids. The germline gives CDR1 SGHTA, CDR2 FQGNSA. V lost 7 bases to trimming and J lost 4 bases, with 13 bases between them.

Note on this clonotype: Given a much more abundant clone one base away, this may be a read error. The chain combines TRBV27 with TRBJ1-2; the D gene is possibly TRBD1 (5 bases). V lost 2 bases and J 6 bases, leaving 13 bases between the germline ends. Germline values: CDR1 MNHEY, CDR2 SMNVEV (reference sequence). The CDR3 length is 14 residues. CDR3 in DNA: TGTGCCAGCAGTTTACCCGGGACTAGCCATGGCTACACCTTC. Translation gives CASSLPGTSHGYTF.

The chain joins TRBV2 to TRBJ2-7, with 8 positions matching TRBD2. CDR3 size: 14 residues. The V gene end was trimmed by 7 bases and the J gene end by 7 bases; junction bases not matched to a gene: 12. Germline loops: CDR1 SNHLY, CDR2 FYNNEI. CDR3 in amino acids: CASIAGRARWEQYF. The CDR3 nucleotides are TGTGCCAGCATAGCGGGGCGGGCCCGGTGGGAGCAGTACTTC.

The chain links TRBV10-2 to TRBJ1-1, with D maybe TRBD1 (5 bases). From germline, CDR1 is WSHSY and CDR2 SAAADI. This CDR3 spans 15 amino acids. Deletions cut 1 base from V and 7 bases from J, with 16 bases between. CDR3 bases: TGCGCCAGCAGTGAGTTACGACTGGGGGGTGATGAAGCTTTCTTT. Amino acids: CASSELRLGGDEAFF.

This clonotype was observed many times. J is TRBJ1-2 and V is TRBV5-1, with 12 positions matching TRBD1. CDR3 length: 11 amino acids. The V gene's germline CDR1 is SGHRS and CDR2 YFSETQ. Trimming took 9 bases from V and 8 from J; bases not matched to a gene: 2. CDR3 residues: CAIGTGGGYTF. CDR3 sequence (DNA): TGCGCCATCGGGACAGGGGGCGGCTACACCTTC.

The V and J genes are TRBV25-1 and TRBJ1-1; TRBD1 is a possible D gene (6 bases). V was pared by 0 bases and J by 8 bases, with 16 bases between. The germline gives CDR1 MGHDK, CDR2 SYGVNS. The CDR3 runs 15 residues. The CDR3 nucleotides are TGTGCCAGCAGTGAATACGCGGGGGCCAACGGAGAAGCTTTCTTT. It encodes CASSEYAGANGEAFF.

There are many counts of this clonotype. The rearrangement links TRBV27 to TRBJ1-5, with 8 nucleotides matching TRBD1. With 6 bases clipped from V and 4 bases from J, the junction kept 5 bases outside the gene matches. CDR1 and CDR2 from the germline V gene are MNHEY and SMNVEV (reference sequence). The CDR3 runs 14 residues. The CDR3 nucleotides are TGTGCCAGCAGCCACACAGGGGGGAATCAGCCCCAGCATTTT. Residues: CASSHTGGNQPQHF.

This clonotype has at least ten counts. The chain uses TRBV27 and TRBJ1-3; possibly TRBD1 for D (6 bases). V shed 6 bases and J shed 0 bases, with 9 bases lying between them. CDR3 length equals 14 residues. Germline V gene lookup returns CDR1 MNHEY and CDR2 SMNVEV (reference sequence). The CDR3 DNA follows: TGTGCCAGCAGCATGACAGGCTCTGGAAACACCATATATTTT. It encodes CASSMTGSGNTIYF.

The chain combines TRBV20-1 with TRBJ1-2, with 7 bases matching TRBD1. Germline V gene sequence: CDR1 DFQATT, CDR2 SNEGSKA (reference sequence). V lost 4 bases to trimming and J lost 8 bases; unmatched junction nucleotides: 7. The CDR3 loop spans 12 amino acids. This CDR3 reads CSAIPTGHGYTF. For the CDR3, the DNA is TGCAGTGCTATACCGACAGGGCACGGCTACACCTTC.

This chain uses TRBV2 with TRBJ2-5; D gene unclear. This CDR3 region has 13 residues. Trimming shortened V by 4 bases and J by 4 bases, and 10 bases separated the two germline ends. Germline CDR1 SNHLY, CDR2 FYNNEI. CDR3 sequence: CASSARFRETQYF. CDR3 sequence (DNA): TGTGCCAGCAGTGCGCGATTCCGAGAGACCCAGTACTTC.

This clonotype turned up a few times. Just one base apart from a much larger clone, this may be a read error. This chain links TRBV14 with TRBJ1-2; D gene unclear. CDR3 size: 17 residues. Germline V gene data show CDR1 as SGHDN and CDR2 as FVKESK. Here the CDR3 reads CASSPVGGGPGNYGYAF. The CDR3 region has the DNA TGTGCCAGCAGCCCCGTAGGCGGCGGTCCGGGAAACTATGGCTACGCCTTC.

J is TRBJ2-7 and V is TRBV5-6; no definite D call. The V end lost 2 bases, the J end lost 2 bases, and 17 bases lay between the germline ends. The germline V gene encodes CDR1 SGHDT and CDR2 YYEEEE. This CDR3 contains 16 residues. The CDR3 sequence is CASSFTGPVGTYEQYV. The CDR3 DNA follows: TGTGCCAGCAGCTTTACTGGCCCCGTGGGGACCTACGAGCAGTACGTC.

This clonotype has ten or more counts. The J gene is TRBJ1-2, the V gene TRBV27; maybe TRBD1 (5 bases). Germline loops: CDR1 MNHEY, CDR2 SMNVEV (reference sequence). This CDR3 has 14 amino acids. V shed 9 bases and J shed 10 bases, with 24 bases lying between them. CDR3 amino acids: CASRVGHPGVDYTF. The CDR3 DNA is TGTGCCAGTAGAGTCGGACATCCAGGAGTTGACTACACCTTC.

This clonotype was counted a single time. The V gene is TRBV19, the J gene TRBJ2-7; perhaps TRBD2 as D (7 bases). The germline CDR1 and CDR2 sequences are LNHDA and SQIVND (reference sequence). The CDR3 contains 14 residues. V was trimmed by 3 bases and J by 6 bases, leaving 15 bases between them. The DNA for the CDR3 is TGTGCCAGTAGTATGGCCCGGGGGGCCACCGAGCAGTACTTC. Translation gives CASSMARGATEQYF.

This clonotype was seen at least ten times. The V call is TRBV5-1, the J call TRBJ2-7, with a weak D call TRBD1 (6 bases). The CDR3 spans 14 residues. Trimming took off 2 bases at V and 0 bases at J, with 9 bases between the two ends. In germline, CDR1 is SGHRS, CDR2 YFSETQ. The CDR3 loop is CASSLGQSSYEQYF. The CDR3 DNA reads as TGCGCCAGCAGCTTAGGACAGAGCTCCTACGAGCAGTACTTC. Together with reference TRBV5-1 and TRBJ2-7, the CDR3 gives the full variable domain: KAGVTQTPRYLIKTRGQQVTLSCSPISGHRSVSWYQQTPGQGLQFLFEYFSETQRNKGNFPGRFSGRQFSNSRSEMNVSTLELGDSALYLCASSLGQSSYEQYFGPGTRLTVT.

With regard to this clonotype: This may come from a read error, since a much larger clone is one base off. The chain has TRBV30 and TRBJ1-5; 7 bases are a match to TRBD1. Germline V CDR1 and CDR2: GTSNPN, SVGIG (reference sequence). The V gene end was trimmed by 5 bases and the J gene end by 6 bases; junction bases not matched to a gene: 16. This CDR3 has 16 amino acids. The CDR3 loop reads CAWGQAPTGSGQPQHF. The CDR3, as DNA: TGTGCCTGGGGCCAGGCCCCGACAGGGTCTGGTCAGCCCCAGCATTTT.